A single sample gave rise to the 8 T cell receptor beta chains below, sequenced in a study of blood T cell repertoires in COVID-19. Only in-frame clones appear in the TCRdb table, and some are missing; sequencing was by immunoSEQ multiplex PCR. The repertoire holds under 200,000 clones, with about 83% as singletons. The specimen was peripheral blood. The receptors originated from a man between 40 and 49 years old who had recovered from COVID-19.

The chain is built from TRBV6-5 and TRBJ2-3; D possibly corresponds to TRBD2 (5 bases). The CDR3 extends over 15 amino acids. V shed 4 bases and J shed 7 bases, with 18 bases lying between them. The V gene's germline CDR1 is MNHEY and CDR2 SVGAGI. Here the CDR3 reads CASSSPSAGKYTQYF. The CDR3 nucleotides read TGTGCCAGCAGTTCGCCCAGCGCCGGGAAATATACGCAGTATTTT.

This clone appeared a single time. CDR3 sequence: CASSVTGFGNTIYF. Here the CDR3 DNA reads TGTGCCAGCAGCGTAACAGGGTTTGGAAACACCATATATTTT. The chain employs TRBV7-2 and TRBJ1-3; tentative D call: TRBD1 (6 bases). Trimming removed 5 bases at V and 3 bases at J, with 11 bases between. Germline lookup yields CDR1 SGHTA and CDR2 FQGNSA. This CDR3 region has 14 residues.

The V and J genes are TRBV30 and TRBJ2-7; no clear D gene. CDR1 and CDR2 (germline): GTSNPN, SVGIG (reference sequence). The germline V and J ends were trimmed by 7 bases and 4 bases, with 17 bases remaining between them. The CDR3 is made up of 13 amino acids. DNA for the CDR3: TGTGCCTCCCTAGATCCGGGTAGTTACGAGCAGTACTTC. It is translated as CASLDPGSYEQYF.

The chain has TRBV11-3 and TRBJ2-5; a possible D gene is TRBD1 (5 bases). V lost 5 bases, J lost 7 bases, and 20 bases lay in between. This CDR3 has 15 amino acids. Germline loops: CDR1 SGHNT, CDR2 YENEEA. The CDR3 sequence: CASSPRGQGMGTQYF. The DNA for the CDR3 is TGTGCCAGCAGCCCCCGTGGTCAGGGCATGGGGACCCAGTACTTC.

V gene TRBV2 combines with J gene TRBJ2-1; no clear D gene. Germline V gene lookup returns CDR1 SNHLY and CDR2 FYNNEI. CDR3 length: 13 amino acids. V was shortened by 5 bases and J by 7 bases, with 12 bases between the two germline ends. CDR3 sequence reads: CASSFGFRNEQFF. The CDR3 coding sequence is TGTGCCAGCAGTTTCGGGTTTAGGAATGAGCAGTTCTTC.

The chain is built from TRBV2 and TRBJ2-5; tentatively, D is TRBD2 (6 bases). The CDR3 loop spans 14 amino acids. Germline assignment: CDR1 SNHLY and CDR2 FYNNEI. The V end was cut by 1 base, the J end by 7 bases, with 13 bases between. CDR3 loop: CASSEVTGGRTQYF. CDR3 coding DNA: TGTGCCAGCAGTGAAGTGACCGGAGGGCGGACCCAGTACTTC.

The chain has TRBV13 and TRBJ2-7; D is possibly TRBD2 (5 bases). Germline loops: CDR1 PRHDT, CDR2 FYEKMQ (reference sequence). This CDR3 region has 14 residues. The ends were cut back, 4 bases at V and 3 bases at J, with 13 bases in the middle. DNA for the CDR3: TGTGCCAGCAGCTCGGGTATCGAGGGCTACGAGCAGTACTTC. It yields the protein CASSSGIEGYEQYF.

The chain uses TRBV27 and TRBJ1-1; a possible D gene is TRBD1 (5 bases). Deletions cut 5 bases from V and 1 base from J, with 11 bases between. The CDR3 length is 14 residues. In germline, CDR1 is MNHEY, CDR2 SMNVEV (reference sequence). CDR3 sequence: CASSPGTSNTEAFF. The CDR3 DNA sequence: TGTGCCAGCAGTCCTGGGACTTCGAACACTGAAGCTTTCTTT.